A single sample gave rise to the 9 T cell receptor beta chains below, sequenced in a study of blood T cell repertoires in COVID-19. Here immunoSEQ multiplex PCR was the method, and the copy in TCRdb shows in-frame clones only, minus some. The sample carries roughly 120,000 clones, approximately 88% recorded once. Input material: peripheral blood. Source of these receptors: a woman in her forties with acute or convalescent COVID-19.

This CDR3 is CASSRRGGGSYNEQFF. The CDR3 DNA reads TGTGCCAGCAGCCGTAGGGGGGGAGGCTCCTACAATGAGCAGTTCTTC. V gene TRBV7-2 combines with J gene TRBJ2-1, with D possibly being TRBD2 (7 bases). Trimming pared 5 bases from V and 0 bases from J, leaving 14 bases between. Germline assignment: CDR1 SGHTA and CDR2 FQGNSA. The CDR3 length is 16 residues.

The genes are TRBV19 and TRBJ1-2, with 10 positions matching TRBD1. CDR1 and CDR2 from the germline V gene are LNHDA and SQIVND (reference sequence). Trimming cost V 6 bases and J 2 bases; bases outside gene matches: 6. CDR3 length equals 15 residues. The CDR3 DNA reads TGTGCCAGTAGGTGGCCGGGACAGGGGAACTATGGCTACACCTTC. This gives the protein CASRWPGQGNYGYTF.

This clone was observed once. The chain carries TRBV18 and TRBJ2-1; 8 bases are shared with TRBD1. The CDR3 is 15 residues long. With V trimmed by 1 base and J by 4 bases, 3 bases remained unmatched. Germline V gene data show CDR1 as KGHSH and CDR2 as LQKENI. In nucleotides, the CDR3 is TGTGCCAGCTCACCACAGGGACAGGCTTACAATGAGCAGTTCTTC. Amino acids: CASSPQGQAYNEQFF.

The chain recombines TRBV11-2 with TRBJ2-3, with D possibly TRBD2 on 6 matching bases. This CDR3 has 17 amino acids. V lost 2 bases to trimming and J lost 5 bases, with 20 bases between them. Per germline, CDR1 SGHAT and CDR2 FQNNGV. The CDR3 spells CASSLRTSAGARDTQYF. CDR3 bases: TGTGCCAGCAGCTTAAGAACGTCAGCGGGCGCCAGAGATACGCAGTATTTT.

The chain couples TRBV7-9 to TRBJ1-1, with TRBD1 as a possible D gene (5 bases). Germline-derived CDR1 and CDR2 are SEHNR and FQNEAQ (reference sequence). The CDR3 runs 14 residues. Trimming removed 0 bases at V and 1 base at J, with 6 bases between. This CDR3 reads CASSLAQGNTEAFF. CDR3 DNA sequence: TGTGCCAGCAGCTTAGCGCAGGGGAACACTGAAGCTTTCTTT. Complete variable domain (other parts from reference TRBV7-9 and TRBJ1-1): DTGVSQNPRHKITKRGQNVTFRCDPISEHNRLYWYRQTLGQGPEFLTYFQNEAQLEKSRLLSDRFSAERPKGSFSTLEIQRTEQGDSAMYLCASSLAQGNTEAFFGQGTRLTVV.

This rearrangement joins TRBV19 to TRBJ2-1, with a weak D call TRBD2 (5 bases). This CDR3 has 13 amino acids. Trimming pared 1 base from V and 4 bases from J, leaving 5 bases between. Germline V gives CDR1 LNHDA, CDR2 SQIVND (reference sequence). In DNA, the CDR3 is TGTGCCAGTAGTATAGGGACTTACAATGAGCAGTTCTTC. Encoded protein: CASSIGTYNEQFF.

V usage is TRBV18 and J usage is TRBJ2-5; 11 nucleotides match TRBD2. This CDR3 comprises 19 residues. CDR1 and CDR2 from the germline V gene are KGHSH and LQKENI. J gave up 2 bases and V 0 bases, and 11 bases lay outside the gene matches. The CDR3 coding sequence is TGTGCCAGCTCACCACCCTCTAGCGGGGGGTTTGAGAGGCAAGAGACCCAGTACTTC. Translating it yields CASSPPSSGGFERQETQYF.

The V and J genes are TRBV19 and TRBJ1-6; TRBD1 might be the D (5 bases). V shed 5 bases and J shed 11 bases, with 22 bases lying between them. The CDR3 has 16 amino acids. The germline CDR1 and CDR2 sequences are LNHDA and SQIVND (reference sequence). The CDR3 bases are TGTGCCAGTAGTCCCGCGGAAAGAAGGGGCCATCCACCCCTCCACTTT. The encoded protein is CASSPAERRGHPPLHF.

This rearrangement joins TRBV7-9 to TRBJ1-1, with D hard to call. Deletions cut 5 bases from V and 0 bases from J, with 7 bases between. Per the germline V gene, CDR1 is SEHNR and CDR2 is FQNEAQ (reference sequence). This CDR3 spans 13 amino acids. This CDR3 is CASSNELNTEAFF. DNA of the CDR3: TGTGCCAGCAGCAACGAGCTGAACACTGAAGCTTTCTTT.